This TCR beta chain came from a study of shared clonotypes between healthy human individuals. Cells designated naive CD8 were CD45RO-negative and were positively selected for CCR7, with terminally differentiated effector memory CD45RA+ cells excluded. This clone was observed a single time. Repertoires were generated with immunoSEQ multiplex PCR, while TCRdb's copy carries only in-frame clones and drops some. The sample has about 2.1 million clones; roughly 95% are singletons. J lost 0 bases, V lost 0 bases, and 5 bases had no gene match. Germline CDR1 SQVTM, CDR2 ANQGSEA. The length of the CDR3 is 16 residues.

Input material: naive CD8+ T cells from PBMCs. J is TRBJ2-1 and V is TRBV29-1; 7 bases agree with TRBD1. The clonotype was recovered from a man in his late teens or twenties in good health. Some clones in this sample may be carry-over from other donors' samples. The CDR3 loop reads CSVEDSGGFSYNEQFF. The CDR3 DNA sequence: TGCAGCGTTGAAGATTCAGGGGGTTTCTCCTACAATGAGCAGTTCTTC.